This T cell receptor (beta chain) was documented in a study of blood T cell repertoires in COVID-19 (dated by TCRdb to the early 2020s). Study-wide context: Samples from collaborators originated in the United States, Italy and Spain and spanned both the acute and convalescent phases of COVID-19. The prospective study material was composed of cDNA or gDNA derived from T cells, B-cell-depleted T cells, or PBMCs. The dataset comprised deeply sampled blood TCRbeta repertoires from subjects exposed to, actively infected with, or recovered from COVID-19. The repertoires were made available in a free public database intended to serve as a resource for research on the immune response to SARS-CoV-2. Samples were obtained from the ongoing ImmuneRACE study (first 160 participants) and from roughly 1,300 subjects provided by 6 global collaborators. The sample metadata nearly always contained a de-identified subject ID, COVID-19 status, age in years and sex. Where available, HLA class I and class II types were taken from metadata supplied by the sample provider and were not determined by assay-based typing. What the authors observed across the whole study: The amount of clinical and demographic metadata varied by source and participant and was provided uncurated.

Remarks on this clone: Its antigen is unknown. No clone much larger than this one lies a single base away; base qualities are absent.

The collaborating institutions used their own protocols to collect whole blood in K2EDTA tubes. For TCRbeta analysis, collaborator samples were shipped as frozen whole blood, as isolated PBMCs, or as DNA extracted from either sample type. According to the germline V gene, CDR1 reads SGHRS and CDR2 reads YFSETQ. The germline V end is reduced by 0 bases and the J end by 5 bases; junction bases left unmatched: 8. From the cysteine through the phenylalanine, the CDR3 covers 16 amino acids. Solely the CDR3 DNA is kept, with 48 bases framed from the first base. The immunoSEQ Assay, a bias-controlled multiplex PCR, was used to amplify TCRbeta CDR3 regions from genomic DNA. The study's processing was this. Nucleated cell counts per sample were estimated from amplification of reference gene primers within the assay. Sequence reads were collapsed and filtered to measure the absolute abundance of every unique TCRbeta CDR3 rearrangement. For each sample, productive Simpson clonality was calculated as the square root of Simpson's diversity index across productive rearrangements. TCRdb obtained this table from immuneACCESS and retained in-frame rearrangements with V and J assigned. These tables miss some clones; where compared with another copy, unresolved V genes account for less than half of the shortfall, and the remainder is unexplained. V and J calls plus clone size are reproduced from that table; the DNA served to infer D and trimming. Present in this sample are 200,000 to 250,000 clones, about nine tenths of which were seen just once. The ten largest clones add up to about 2% of the sample.

Sequencing was done on a sample of peripheral blood. The sequence came from a woman aged 45-59 years with acute or convalescent COVID-19. Here the chain combines TRBV5-1 and TRBJ2-5, with 9 bases aligning to TRBD2. CDR3 region: CASSLGAAGGPETQYF. The DNA sequence follows: TGCGCCAGCAGCTTGGGAGCGGCGGGGGGGCCGGAGACCCAGTACTTC.